Here is one TCR beta chain with its context. The data were taken from a study of radiation and T cells in renal cell carcinoma. Time point denoted: blood 4 weeks post-SBRT, at nephrectomy. Stated treatment: 15 Gy SBRT to primary tumor, nephrectomy 4 weeks later. Losses at the gene ends were 3 bases for V and 3 bases for J; bases not matched to a gene: 3. The germline V gene encodes CDR1 SGHAT and CDR2 FQNNGV. The CDR3 is 14 residues long. TCRdb's copy holds only in-frame clones and misses some; the assay was immunoSEQ multiplex PCR. The table lists about 34,000 clones, 81% of them singletons. The TCR sequence derives from a man aged 60-69 years with renal cell carcinoma. Here the sequenced sample was blood, taken from a patient whose treatment included radiotherapy and nephrectomy. The chain has TRBV11-2 and TRBJ2-7, with 9 bases identical to TRBD1. The chain's CDR3 is CASSLGQGFYEQYF. The CDR3 DNA reads TGTGCCAGCAGCTTGGGACAGGGTTTCTACGAGCAGTACTTC. Using reference TRBV11-2 and TRBJ2-7 for the parts outside the CDR3, the full variable domain is EAGVAQSPRYKIIEKRQSVAFWCNPISGHATLYWYQQILGQGPKLLIQFQNNGVVDDSQLPKDRFSAERLKGVDSTLKIQPAKLEDSAVYLCASSLGQGFYEQYFGPGTRLTVT.